Shown below are 2 T cell receptor beta chains from a single sample sequenced in a study of T cells after yellow fever vaccination. A single record per CDR3 protein comes from TCRdb applying MiXCR to the 5' RACE reads. The data hold about 320,000 distinct CDR3 sequences, with around 11% observed a single time. The specimen comprised CD4+ T cells sorted from PBMCs, sampled 45 days after the yellow fever booster vaccination. These receptors came from a man aged 18 to 29 who received the YFV17D yellow fever vaccine.

The chain has TRBV6-2 or TRBV6-3 and TRBJ2-7; 10 bases map to TRBD2. V trimming: 8 bases; J trimming: 3 bases; junction bases outside the gene matches: 16. Germline assignment: CDR1 MNHEY and CDR2 SVGEGT. This CDR3 is 17 amino acids long. Written as DNA, the CDR3 is TGTGCCAGCCGACCAGGAGACGCTAGCGGGGGCTTCTACGAGCAGTACGTC. It translates to CASRPGDASGGFYEQYV.

CDR3 sequence reads: CATSENGLGLTDTQYF. The CDR3 region has the DNA TGTGCCACCAGTGAAAATGGACTAGGTCTCACAGATACGCAGTATTTT. The V and J genes are TRBV24-1 and TRBJ2-3, with 7 bases matching TRBD2. V was clipped by 4 bases and J by 2 bases; unmatched bases: 8. The CDR3 contains 16 residues. CDR1 and CDR2 from the germline V gene are KGHDR and SFDVKD.